The clone carrying this TCR beta chain was seen a few times. The data were obtained in a study of blood T cell repertoires in COVID-19. Some clones are missing from TCRdb's copy, which holds only in-frame ones; the method was immunoSEQ multiplex PCR. The sample includes about 57,000 clones, approximately 79% of them seen just once. Trimming took 7 bases from V and 0 from J; bases not matched to a gene: 6. Looked up from germline, CDR1 is SGDLS and CDR2 is YYNGEE. The CDR3 consists of 16 residues. The source of this sequence is a man in his 60s with acute or convalescent COVID-19. This rearrangement joins TRBV9 to TRBJ1-3; 11 nucleotides align to TRBD1. The sample was peripheral blood. In DNA form, the CDR3 reads TGTGCCAGCGGTTCCGGGACAGGGGGCTCTGGAAACACCATATATTTT. Its protein is CASGSGTGGSGNTIYF.